A single sample is the source of the 24 T cell receptor beta chains below, sequenced in a study of T-cell reconstitution after alpha-beta-depleted transplantation in children. Unique molecular identifiers were used to barcode this TCRbeta library. Each CDR3 protein is one row after TCRdb ran MiXCR on the PCR reads. The sample shows about 440,000 distinct CDR3 sequences, approximately 41% of them seen only once. This sample comprised PBMCs, obtained before TCRalphabeta/CD19-depleted stem cell transplant. These receptor sequences come from a girl between 2 and 10 years old with aplastic anemia, due to receive a stem cell transplant.

This clonotype showed up many times. This chain links TRBV20-1 with TRBJ2-5, with TRBD2 identical over 9 bases. CDR3 size: 14 residues. The V gene's germline CDR1 is DFQATT and CDR2 SNEGSKA (reference sequence). The J segment lost 3 bases and the V segment lost 6 bases, leaving 8 bases of the junction unmatched. The CDR3 coding sequence is TGCAGTGCAGGGGCGGTAGCGGGAGAAGAGACCCAGTACTTC. Translation: CSAGAVAGEETQYF.

The V call is TRBV18, the J call TRBJ1-2; D might be TRBD1 (5 bases). The V and J ends lost 2 bases and 7 bases respectively, with 14 bases between them. The length of the CDR3 is 14 residues. Germline loops: CDR1 KGHSH, CDR2 LQKENI. The CDR3 here is CASSPGTVVGGYTF. The CDR3 nucleotides read TGTGCCAGCTCACCAGGGACGGTAGTAGGTGGCTACACCTTC.

This sequence joins TRBV27 and TRBJ2-3, with TRBD2 identical over 7 bases. Trimming took 5 bases from V and 6 from J; bases not matched to a gene: 11. The V gene's germline CDR1 is MNHEY and CDR2 SMNVEV (reference sequence). CDR3 length equals 15 residues. CDR3 in amino acids: CASSPLGAGVDTQYF. As DNA, the CDR3 is TGTGCCAGCAGTCCCCTTGGGGCGGGGGTTGATACGCAGTATTTT.

This sequence joins TRBV5-4 and TRBJ2-2, with D possibly being TRBD2 (7 bases). The V gene lost 2 bases and the J gene lost 5 bases, with 25 bases spanning the gap. Germline CDR1 SGHNT, CDR2 YYREEE (reference sequence). There are 19 residues in the CDR3. The CDR3 region has the DNA TGTGCCAGCAGCTTACGACAGATGGGGGGGGGCCTCCTTACCGGGGAGCTGTTTTTT. Its translation is CASSLRQMGGGLLTGELFF.

The rearrangement links TRBV20-1 to TRBJ1-6; 7 nucleotides align to TRBD1. Germline loops: CDR1 DFQATT, CDR2 SNEGSKA (reference sequence). V shed 3 bases and J 0 bases; nucleotides not matched to a gene: 11. This CDR3 contains 18 residues. The CDR3, as DNA: TGCAGTGCTAGGTCCCACAGGGGTCGTAGCTCCTATAATTCACCCCTCCACTTT. It encodes CSARSHRGRSSYNSPLHF.

Only one count was recorded for this clonotype. The CDR3 region is CASSLDITNTGELFF. CDR3 nucleotides: TGTGCCAGCAGCCTGGACATTACGAACACCGGGGAGCTGTTTTTT. The chain combines TRBV7-2 with TRBJ2-2, with D maybe TRBD1 (5 bases). The CDR3 loop spans 15 amino acids. Germline CDR1 reads SGHTA; CDR2 reads FQGNSA. Trimming took off 5 bases at V and 0 bases at J, with 10 bases between the two ends. The whole variable domain, remainder taken from reference TRBV7-2 and TRBJ2-2, is GAGVSQSPSNKVTEKGKDVELRCDPISGHTALYWYRQSLGQGLEFLIYFQGNSAPDKSGLPSDRFSAERTGGSVSTLTIQRTQQEDSAVYLCASSLDITNTGELFFGEGSRLTVL.

This clonotype was observed a few times. This chain links TRBV9 with TRBJ2-2; D possibly corresponds to TRBD2 (7 bases). The germline V gene has CDR1 SGDLS and CDR2 YYNGEE. V lost 0 bases, J lost 5 bases, and 17 bases lay in between. The CDR3 runs to 17 residues. CDR3 bases: TGTGCCAGCAGCGTAGGGACGAGGGGGGGCGGAACCGGGGAGCTGTTTTTT. Its protein is CASSVGTRGGGTGELFF.

For the CDR3, the DNA is TGTGCCAGCAGCCAACGAGGCGGGAGAAATGAGCAGTTCTTC. This codes for CASSQRGGRNEQFF. The rearrangement uses TRBV3-1 and TRBJ2-1; 7 bases align to TRBD2. The CDR3 sequence is 14 residues long. The junction had 5 bases not matched to a gene; V was cut back by 2 bases and J by 7 bases. The germline V gene has CDR1 LGHDT and CDR2 YNNKEL (reference sequence).

This sequence joins TRBV5-6 and TRBJ2-7; possibly TRBD2 for D (5 bases). The V and J ends lost 1 base and 0 bases respectively, with 8 bases between them. Germline values: CDR1 SGHDT, CDR2 YYEEEE. The CDR3 totals 14 residues. In DNA, the CDR3 is TGTGCCAGCAGCTTGCTAGCCTTCTCCTACGAGCAGTACTTC. Protein sequence: CASSLLAFSYEQYF.

The chain joins TRBV5-1 to TRBJ2-3, with 8 bases matching TRBD2. V trimming: 2 bases; J trimming: 4 bases; junction bases outside the gene matches: 6. Germline CDR1 and CDR2: SGHRS and YFSETQ. This CDR3 has 15 residues. The chain's CDR3 is CASSLLREAPDTQYF. Here the CDR3 DNA reads TGCGCCAGCAGCTTACTGCGGGAGGCCCCAGATACGCAGTATTTT.

The rearrangement links TRBV15 to TRBJ2-7; 7 nucleotides line up with TRBD2. This CDR3 is built from 15 residues. Germline assignment: CDR1 LNHNV and CDR2 YYDKDF (reference sequence). V lost 5 bases, J lost 0 bases, and 7 bases stayed unmatched. Here the CDR3 DNA reads TGTGCCACCAGCGAATCCCGGGGGGTCTCCTACGAGCAGTACTTC. As protein: CATSESRGVSYEQYF.

This sequence joins TRBV7-3 and TRBJ2-3; tentatively, D is TRBD2 (6 bases). The CDR3 covers 14 residues. Trimming shortened V by 1 base and J by 5 bases, and 10 bases separated the two germline ends. Germline CDR1 reads SGHTA; CDR2 reads FQGTGA. The chain's CDR3 is CASSLSLGGDTQYF. The CDR3 nucleotides are TGTGCCAGCAGCTTAAGTCTGGGGGGAGATACGCAGTATTTT.

The sample holds a few counts of this clonotype. The chain combines TRBV4-3 with TRBJ2-7; a weak D match, TRBD2 (6 bases). This CDR3 spans 14 amino acids. CDR1 and CDR2 from the germline V gene are LGHNA and YSLEER. V was clipped by 1 base and J by 2 bases, with 9 bases between them. The CDR3: CASSQAGAPYEQYF. CDR3 coding DNA: TGCGCCAGCAGCCAAGCGGGAGCCCCCTACGAGCAGTACTTC.

V usage is TRBV20-1 and J usage is TRBJ2-4; no reliable D call. The CDR3 contains 14 residues. Germline V gene lookup returns CDR1 DFQATT and CDR2 SNEGSKA (reference sequence). V was pared by 7 bases and J by 0 bases, with 13 bases between. The DNA of the CDR3 is TGCAGTGTCCCACCGCTAATAGCCAAAAACATTCAGTACTTC. This translates into CSVPPLIAKNIQYF.

The chain uses TRBV27 and TRBJ2-5; D remains unclear. Trimming took off 4 bases at V and 0 bases at J, with 6 bases between the two ends. Per germline, CDR1 MNHEY and CDR2 SMNVEV (reference sequence). This CDR3 spans 13 amino acids. The CDR3 DNA reads TGTGCCAGCAGTTCGACAAACCAAGAGACCCAGTACTTC. Encoded protein: CASSSTNQETQYF.

This clonotype was counted between two and nine times. This rearrangement joins TRBV7-3 to TRBJ2-5; 7 positions agree with TRBD2. The germline V gene encodes CDR1 SGHTA and CDR2 FQGTGA. Unmatched junction bases numbered 2, after V lost 1 base and J lost 3 bases. The CDR3 has 14 residues. The CDR3 sequence is CASSLSGRKETQYF. CDR3 DNA sequence: TGTGCCAGCAGCTTAAGCGGGAGAAAAGAGACCCAGTACTTC.

This clonotype came up a few times. The J gene is TRBJ1-1, the V gene TRBV25-1, with a tentative D call TRBD1 (5 bases). CDR1 MGHDK and CDR2 SYGVNS come from the germline V gene. Between the trimmed V and J ends, which lost 3 bases and 1 base, there was a span of 12 bases. The CDR3 runs to 15 residues. CDR3 sequence (DNA): TGTGCCAGCAGTGACCCTTTGGGGGAGAACACTGAAGCTTTCTTT. Protein sequence: CASSDPLGENTEAFF.

The chain is built from TRBV20-1 and TRBJ2-5; 12 positions match TRBD2. J gave up 5 bases and V 3 bases, and 10 bases lay outside the gene matches. Germline-derived CDR1 and CDR2 are DFQATT and SNEGSKA (reference sequence). This CDR3 is 16 amino acids long. As DNA, the CDR3 is TGCAGTGCTAGGGAGGCCGGCCTAGCGGGGGGGGAGACCCAGTACTTC. It encodes CSAREAGLAGGETQYF.

V usage is TRBV7-9 and J usage is TRBJ1-1; no clear D gene. The CDR3 extends over 14 amino acids. V was shortened by 5 bases and J by 0 bases, with 10 bases between the two germline ends. Germline assignment: CDR1 SEHNR and CDR2 FQNEAQ (reference sequence). CDR3 sequence (DNA): TGTGCCAGCAGCCCCAAGTTGGTGAACACTGAAGCTTTCTTT. Translating it yields CASSPKLVNTEAFF.

This clonotype was recorded a few times. The V gene is TRBV6-4, the J gene TRBJ1-6, with unresolved D. CDR3 size: 21 residues. Trimming removed 6 bases from V and 0 bases from J, with 27 bases in between. Per germline, CDR1 MRHNA and CDR2 SNTAGT. The chain's CDR3 is CASRTYTPRAPLGSYNSPLHF. CDR3 DNA: TGTGCCAGCAGAACTTACACTCCCCGCGCCCCGCTGGGCTCCTATAATTCACCCCTCCACTTT.

This chain links TRBV3-1 with TRBJ2-1, with D perhaps TRBD1 (6 bases). The CDR3 sequence is 15 residues long. Trimming shortened V by 4 bases and J by 2 bases, and 12 bases separated the two germline ends. Germline assignment: CDR1 LGHDT and CDR2 YNNKEL (reference sequence). Written as DNA, the CDR3 is TGTGCCAGCAGCCCTGAGGGGGTGGCCTACAATGAGCAGTTCTTC. Its translation is CASSPEGVAYNEQFF.

V usage is TRBV19 and J usage is TRBJ1-5; D unresolved. Germline V CDR1 and CDR2: LNHDA, SQIVND (reference sequence). The V end was cut by 3 bases, the J end by 2 bases, with 11 bases between. The CDR3 totals 15 residues. The DNA for the CDR3 is TGTGCCAGTAGTATTGTGGGGAACGGCAATCAGCCCCAGCATTTT. Amino acids: CASSIVGNGNQPQHF.

This rearrangement joins TRBV20-1 to TRBJ2-4; D is perhaps TRBD1 (6 bases). Germline loops: CDR1 DFQATT, CDR2 SNEGSKA (reference sequence). Trimming took 6 bases from V and 1 from J, leaving 16 bases between them. This CDR3 has 15 amino acids. This chain's CDR3 is CSANRAREAKNIQYF. The CDR3 nucleotides read TGCAGTGCCAACAGGGCCCGCGAGGCCAAAAACATTCAGTACTTC.

V usage is TRBV6-5 and J usage is TRBJ2-7; tentatively, D is TRBD1 (6 bases). Germline CDR1 and CDR2: MNHEY and SVGAGI. The germline V and J ends were trimmed by 2 bases and 7 bases, with 18 bases remaining between them. The CDR3 loop spans 15 amino acids. This chain's CDR3 is CASSYVRAQRGEQYF. CDR3 sequence (DNA): TGTGCCAGCAGTTACGTGCGGGCGCAAAGGGGGGAGCAGTACTTC.